Each of the 21 T cell receptor beta chains below was sequenced from the same sample in a study of beta chain features in type 1 diabetes. Every bit of the isolated RNA underwent reverse transcription, so sequencing read expressed TCRB transcripts. Assay used: immunoSEQ multiplex PCR; TCRdb lists only in-frame clones, some missing. The table records about 350,000 clones, less than 20% of them present only once. The sample comprised naive CD4+ T cells from blood. Every receptor here comes from a woman younger than 30 in good health.

This clone was observed a few times. The V and J genes are TRBV29-1 and TRBJ2-1; D is undetermined. Germline CDR1 reads SQVTM; CDR2 reads ANQGSEA. Trimming stripped 3 bases from V and 8 bases from J, with 17 bases between. This CDR3 has 14 residues. The CDR3 is CSVEGLPLFHEQFF. CDR3 sequence (DNA): TGCAGCGTTGAGGGCCTGCCCCTGTTCCATGAGCAGTTCTTC.

This clone came up a few times. The chain couples TRBV15 to TRBJ2-7; D might be TRBD2 (5 bases). The germline V gene has CDR1 LNHNV and CDR2 YYDKDF (reference sequence). The CDR3 is 16 amino acids. V shed 0 bases and J shed 3 bases, with 15 bases lying between them. The CDR3 spells CATSREGRLGDYEQYF. As DNA, the CDR3 is TGTGCCACCAGCAGAGAGGGGAGACTTGGGGACTACGAGCAGTACTTC.

The CDR3 bases are TGTGCCAGCAGGGGAACAGGGGCTCTTTACAATGAGCAGTTCTTC. Residues: CASRGTGALYNEQFF. This chain connects TRBV6-5 to TRBJ2-1; 7 bases map to TRBD1. Per the germline V gene, CDR1 is MNHEY and CDR2 is SVGAGI. This CDR3 region has 15 residues. V lost 6 bases, J lost 4 bases, and 9 bases stayed unmatched.

This chain uses TRBV2 with TRBJ2-3, with a tentative D call TRBD2 (6 bases). CDR3 length equals 10 residues. Germline assignment: CDR1 SNHLY and CDR2 FYNNEI. V lost 4 bases and J lost 11, with 7 bases in between. CDR3 in DNA: TGTGCCAGCAGTGTGGGGGGGCAGTATTTT. Protein: CASSVGGQYF.

V is TRBV28 and J is TRBJ1-5; 8 positions agree with TRBD1. The CDR3 length is 12 residues. With 6 bases clipped from V and 6 bases from J, the junction kept 1 base outside the gene matches. CDR1 is MDHEN, CDR2 SYDVKM, per germline. The CDR3 region has the DNA TGTGCCAGCAGCACAGGGGGTCAGCCCCAGCATTTT. Translated: CASSTGGQPQHF.

The DNA of the CDR3 is TGTGCCAGCAGTTCCGACAGGGCAGATACGCAGTATTTT. Translated, it gives CASSSDRADTQYF. The V call is TRBV6-5, the J call TRBJ2-3; 7 nucleotides match TRBD1. From germline, CDR1 is MNHEY and CDR2 SVGAGI. The trim removed 4 bases at V and 4 bases at J, leaving 2 bases unmatched. This CDR3 comprises 13 residues.

The V call is TRBV7-9, the J call TRBJ2-7; a weak D match, TRBD1 (6 bases). The CDR3 length is 14 residues. Germline values: CDR1 SEHNR, CDR2 FQNEAQ (reference sequence). V was pared by 2 bases and J by 3 bases, with 11 bases between. CDR3 coding DNA: TGTGCCAGCAGCTTACCTCAGGGGATCTACGAGCAGTACTTC. This sequence encodes CASSLPQGIYEQYF.

The chain is built from TRBV9 and TRBJ2-3, with TRBD2 identical over 9 bases. After removal of 4 bases from V and 11 bases from J, the junction contained 11 bases not matched to a gene. Germline V CDR1 and CDR2: SGDLS, YYNGEE. This CDR3 is 14 amino acids long. CDR3 region: CASSPSGRQSLQYF. The CDR3 DNA sequence: TGTGCCAGCAGCCCCAGCGGGAGGCAAAGTTTGCAGTATTTT.

This clone was seen more than once but under ten times. This chain links TRBV29-1 with TRBJ2-2; D remains ambiguous. V lost 1 base and J lost 6, with 3 bases in between. Per the germline V gene, CDR1 is SQVTM and CDR2 is ANQGSEA. The CDR3 runs to 11 residues. CDR3 sequence reads: CSVEGPGELFF. In nucleotides, the CDR3 is TGCAGCGTTGAAGGGCCCGGGGAGCTGTTTTTT.

The rearrangement joins TRBV29-1 to TRBJ2-5; 8 bases align to TRBD2. The DNA end is more similar to TRBJ2-7, so the J call may be wrong. The CDR3 extends over 15 amino acids. Germline V gives CDR1 SQVTM, CDR2 ANQGSEA. Here the CDR3 DNA reads TGCAGCGTCGGCATGTGGACTAGCACTAGATACGAGCAGTACTTC. Protein product: CSVGMWTSTRYEQYF.

This clone appeared a few times. The chain links TRBV19 to TRBJ2-5; maybe TRBD2 (7 bases). Trimming cost V 9 bases and J 5 bases, with 13 bases left between them. CDR3 length: 12 amino acids. Germline V gene lookup returns CDR1 LNHDA and CDR2 SQIVND (reference sequence). The CDR3 nucleotides are TGTGCCAGCGGGGGGCTCAGGGAGACCCAGTACTTC. As protein: CASGGLRETQYF.

In this sample, this clone turned up a few times. The chain combines TRBV4-2 with TRBJ2-3, with 9 bases matching TRBD1. This CDR3 contains 15 residues. V shed 1 base, J shed 7 bases, and the junction held 6 bases outside the gene matches. CDR1 LGHNA and CDR2 YNFKEQ come from the germline V gene. CDR3 amino acids: CASSQGDRDVNTQYF. The CDR3 region has the DNA TGTGCCAGCAGCCAAGGGGACAGGGACGTTAATACGCAGTATTTT.

This clone was counted a few times. The gene calls are TRBV28 and TRBJ1-5; D gene uncertain. The germline V gene encodes CDR1 MDHEN and CDR2 SYDVKM. The V end was cut by 7 bases, the J end by 10 bases, with 14 bases between. This CDR3 region has 12 residues. The CDR3 nucleotides read TGTGCCAGCACTCTCAGTGGGAGCCCCCAGCATTTT. The encoded protein is CASTLSGSPQHF.

The sample holds a few counts of this clone. The chain recombines TRBV7-9 with TRBJ1-2; D is possibly TRBD1 (5 bases). The CDR3 extends over 14 amino acids. Trimming left V 3 bases short and J 0 bases short, with 8 bases between. CDR1 and CDR2 (germline): SEHNR, FQNEAQ (reference sequence). DNA of the CDR3: TGTGCCAGCAGCTTCGGGACTCCTAACTATGGCTACACCTTC. Residues: CASSFGTPNYGYTF.

The chain is built from TRBV7-2 and TRBJ1-2; TRBD1 aligns across 7 bases. Germline values: CDR1 SGHTA, CDR2 FQGNSA. The ends lost 1 base at V and 8 bases at J; junction bases unmatched: 4. The CDR3 spans 13 residues. The CDR3 is CASSLEGAWGYTF. The CDR3 DNA follows: TGTGCCAGCAGCTTAGAGGGGGCGTGGGGCTACACCTTC.

The V gene is TRBV11-2, the J gene TRBJ2-1, with 7 bases matching TRBD2. The ends lost 5 bases at V and 8 bases at J; junction bases unmatched: 9. CDR3 length: 14 residues. From germline, CDR1 is SGHAT and CDR2 FQNNGV. In DNA, the CDR3 is TGTGCCAGCAGCCCCTGGGGGAGGGGTTATGAGCAGTTCTTC. Its protein product is CASSPWGRGYEQFF.

This clone was observed a handful of times. The CDR3 is CASSLSRQTNTEAFF. The DNA for the CDR3 is TGTGCCAGCAGCTTATCGCGACAAACGAACACTGAAGCTTTCTTT. This chain uses TRBV7-3 with TRBJ1-1; no clear D. Trimming left V 2 bases short and J 1 base short, with 11 bases between. This CDR3 region has 15 residues. Per the germline V gene, CDR1 is SGHTA and CDR2 is FQGTGA.

There are a few counts of this clone. The chain couples TRBV9 to TRBJ2-6, with TRBD1 matching over 10 bases. V shed 3 bases and J 0 bases; nucleotides not matched to a gene: 9. This CDR3 has 19 residues. Germline V gene sequence: CDR1 SGDLS, CDR2 YYNGEE. The CDR3: CASSARSDRGSSGANVLTF. The DNA for the CDR3 is TGTGCCAGCAGCGCCCGCTCGGACAGGGGGAGCTCTGGGGCCAACGTCCTGACTTTC.

This clone was picked up a small number of times. The CDR3 region has the DNA TGTGCCAGCAGCTCCATGACAGTATACGAGCAGTACTTC. Amino acid sequence: CASSSMTVYEQYF. The chain links TRBV7-2 to TRBJ2-7, with D perhaps matching TRBD1 (5 bases). Germline values: CDR1 SGHTA, CDR2 FQGNSA. V dropped 4 bases and J dropped 4 bases, with 11 bases sitting between them. The CDR3 is 13 residues long.

The rearrangement joins TRBV2 to TRBJ1-5, with 9 positions matching TRBD1. CDR3 length: 15 amino acids. Trimming cost V 6 bases and J 7 bases; bases outside gene matches: 10. Germline V gene sequence: CDR1 SNHLY, CDR2 FYNNEI. The CDR3 coding sequence is TGTGCCAGCAGCCTAGGGGGACAGGGAAGGCAGCCCCAGCATTTT. This gives the protein CASSLGGQGRQPQHF.

This clone has only a few counts. This chain joins TRBV18 and TRBJ2-6; 7 positions match TRBD1. The CDR3 is 16 residues long. The germline V gene encodes CDR1 KGHSH and CDR2 LQKENI. The V segment lost 6 bases and the J segment 1 base; nucleotides outside the gene matches: 6. CDR3 loop: CASSRRGQSGANVLTF. The CDR3 DNA reads as TGTGCCAGCTCTCGCCGGGGACAGTCTGGGGCCAACGTCCTGACTTTC.